One sample yielded the 8 T cell receptor beta chains listed below, sequenced in a study of blood T cell repertoires in COVID-19. Clones were read by immunoSEQ multiplex PCR, and TCRdb kept only the in-frame ones, dropping some. The sample records around 50,000 clones, over 80% being singletons. The material sequenced was peripheral blood. These receptors all come from a man in his fifties or sixties with acute or convalescent COVID-19.

The chain couples TRBV2 to TRBJ1-5; 8 bases align to TRBD1. This CDR3 has 15 residues. Germline-derived CDR1 and CDR2 are SNHLY and FYNNEI. The V gene end was trimmed by 5 bases and the J gene end by 6 bases; junction bases not matched to a gene: 9. The CDR3 bases are TGTGCCAGCAGTTACGACAGGGGAGAACGTCAGCCCCAGCATTTT. Residues: CASSYDRGERQPQHF.

The rearrangement uses TRBV11-2 and TRBJ2-7; 7 nucleotides line up with TRBD2. The CDR3 consists of 13 residues. Germline values: CDR1 SGHAT, CDR2 FQNNGV. The J segment lost 6 bases and the V segment lost 5 bases, leaving 7 bases of the junction unmatched. As DNA, the CDR3 is TGTGCCAGCAGCGTAGGGAGGGCCGCCGAGCAGTACTTC. Its protein product is CASSVGRAAEQYF.

The rearrangement joins TRBV5-1 to TRBJ1-1; D may be TRBD1 (5 bases). V lost 3 bases and J lost 0, with 12 bases in between. The CDR3 covers 15 residues. Germline V gene sequence: CDR1 SGHRS, CDR2 YFSETQ. The CDR3 sequence: CASSWGGTLNTEAFF. CDR3 bases: TGCGCCAGCAGCTGGGGAGGGACTTTGAACACTGAAGCTTTCTTT.

The V and J genes are TRBV11-2 and TRBJ2-7, with D possibly matching TRBD2 (6 bases). V gave up 1 base and J gave up 6 bases, with 16 bases separating them. Per germline, CDR1 SGHAT and CDR2 FQNNGV. The CDR3 totals 15 residues. CDR3 sequence: CASSLVRASASEQYF. The CDR3 DNA follows: TGTGCCAGCAGCTTAGTGAGGGCTAGCGCCTCCGAGCAGTACTTC.

This chain joins TRBV4-1 and TRBJ2-5; 8 nucleotides agree with TRBD2. The CDR3 is 16 residues long. V gave up 2 bases and J gave up 5 bases; unmatched junction bases: 10. The V gene's germline CDR1 is MGHRA and CDR2 YSYEKL. Here the CDR3 DNA reads TGCGCCAGCAGCCAACGGAGGCCGGGGGGGCGGGAGACCCAGTACTTC. This gives the protein CASSQRRPGGRETQYF.

The chain recombines TRBV2 with TRBJ2-1; weak D call: TRBD2 (6 bases). CDR1 SNHLY and CDR2 FYNNEI come from the germline V gene. Trimming stripped 8 bases from V and 7 bases from J, with 18 bases between. The CDR3 runs to 14 residues. This CDR3 reads CASGGGVVGNEQFF. CDR3 nucleotide sequence: TGTGCCAGCGGGGGAGGTGTAGTTGGGAATGAGCAGTTCTTC.

This clone was found once. CDR3 sequence: CASHPATGDQETQYF. CDR3 in DNA: TGTGCCAGCCACCCAGCAACAGGGGACCAAGAGACCCAGTACTTC. V and J are TRBV5-4 and TRBJ2-5; 7 bases match TRBD1. The CDR3 contains 15 residues. With 7 bases clipped from V and 0 bases from J, the junction kept 9 bases outside the gene matches. Germline CDR1 and CDR2: SGHNT and YYREEE (reference sequence). Combining the CDR3 with reference TRBV5-4 and TRBJ2-5 gives the whole variable domain ETGVTQSPTHLIKTRGQQVTLRCSSQSGHNTVSWYQQALGQGPQFIFQYYREEENGRGNFPPRFSGLQFPNYSSELNVNALELDDSALYLCASHPATGDQETQYFGPGTRLLVL.

The rearrangement uses TRBV3-1 (or the pseudogene TRBV3-2) and TRBJ1-5, with D unclear. The CDR3 contains 14 residues. Germline values: CDR1 LGHDT, CDR2 YNNKEL (reference sequence). The V gene lost 6 bases and the J gene lost 5 bases, with 14 bases spanning the gap. CDR3 region: CASRPTPAHQPQHF. CDR3 coding DNA: TGTGCCAGCAGGCCGACTCCAGCACATCAGCCCCAGCATTTT.